This TCR beta chain appears in the sequencing data of a study of cytomegalovirus exposure and HLA in healthy donors (TCRdb year 2017). Regarding the complete study: According to an earlier analysis of a few hundred of the donors, roughly 180 million T cells yielded roughly 100 million unique TCR beta sequences and 276 Gb of sequence data. To predict cytomegalovirus infection status, the study brought together high-throughput TCR immunosequencing, statistical association of individual TCRs with disease status, and machine learning. A later analysis re-analyzed previously published TCR beta repertoires from 660 or so donors and added high-resolution HLA genotyping to study TCR occurrence patterns. All discovery cohort repertoires had been generated using a single sequencing platform. The genetic ancestry cluster associated with self-reported Caucasian donors included 65% to 90% of the roughly 390 genotyped donors. The T cell repertoires of around 730 subjects were profiled by immunosequencing and related to cytomegalovirus serostatus. The study aimed to test whether signatures of past pathogen exposure could be identified by cataloging public T cell receptors. The number of donors typed differed by locus, with roughly 629-640 for A, B, C, DRB1 and DQB1, around 500 for DQA1, nearly 610 for DPA1, and 450 to 480 for DPB1. An early release covering roughly 600 HLA-typed donors comprised about 300 gigabases of sequencing data and around 80 million unique TCR sequences. In a later genetic analysis, genome-wide SNP genotypes for about 65% of the roughly 670 donors were used, and that subset was treated as a discovery cohort. Four or five DR-DQ haplotypes were handled as single units for association and clustering, since linkage in the cohort was strong. In the later analysis, no new phenotypic data were used to find candidate immune exposures; instead, reliance was placed on TCR beta sequences and their occurrence across donors. Across about 370 genotyped donors of the cohort, an average of approximately 240,000 unique TCR beta nucleotide sequences per donor were sequenced, and roughly 17% of those sequences were non-productive. An earlier analysis of 500 to 750 of the donors applied high-throughput TCR beta sequencing to assess whether each TCR beta V gene segment acted as functional or pseudogenic. Both class I and class II loci were covered by HLA typing, at four-digit resolution. Besides the first cohort of 666 subjects, a separate validation cohort made up of over 100 different subjects was used. Donor age, sex, ethnicity and CMV serostatus were compiled alongside the repertoire data. What the research found in general, with its limitations: A later analysis associated 16,951 TCR beta sequences with specific HLA alleles at a false discovery rate of 0.05. Assigning TCR associations to individual alleles was difficult when HLA alleles, especially DR and DQ, strongly co-occurred. According to a later analysis, parvovirus B19, influenza, CMV and Epstein-Barr virus appeared linked to several top co-occurrence clusters. A few of the identified cytomegalovirus-associated TCR beta chains were confirmed in vitro to be specific for cytomegalovirus antigens. A further reported finding was that TCR beta sequences accurately predicted the HLA-A and HLA-B alleles for most subjects in the first cohort. HLA typing was unavailable for some donors at each locus, so association tests used only the typed subset. Only TCR beta chains were sequenced in this cohort, and the absence of alpha or paired-chain data limited detectable features. An association between a missense DCLRE1C variant and V-gene and J-gene trimming of TCR beta chains was found in a later genetic analysis and replicated in an independent cohort. Most TCR sequences were seen in very few donors, while some public TCRs were found in many individuals. Presence/absence analyses assumed roughly uniform sequencing depth across donors, an assumption that may not hold. Some IMGT-functional V segments, including TRBV6-2 and TRBV6-3, could not be distinguished by the 87-base-pair reads and were therefore excluded. A later analysis found that most CMV-associated TCR beta chains appeared HLA-restricted, with HLA associations seemingly driven largely by CMV exposure. Compared with the roughly 710-donor mean, donors in an Asian-associated ancestry cluster had fewer N-insertions in productive TCRs, according to a later genetic analysis. In an earlier analysis of 587 of the donors, most TCR beta V segments appeared in productive rearrangements about 87% or about 30% of the time, broadly matching IMGT annotations. In the study, around 150 TCR beta chains were listed as associated with cytomegalovirus. In a later analysis, the rate of TCR association differed among HLA loci, with DRB1 alleles having the most associated TCRs and HLA-C alleles having the fewest. For the cohort, immune exposure information was limited to CMV serostatus. Correlated functional status among segregating V segments might reflect linkage disequilibrium, but an unknown experimental factor could not be ruled out. It was suggested by the authors that the approach could potentially be generalized to other disease states and immunological phenotypes. Because counts were too low, approximately 15 rarely observed V segments, including chromosome 9 orphons, were excluded from the earlier analysis of 500 to 700 of the donors. A later analysis found that HLA-associated TCR beta chains were more clonally expanded and had lower generation probabilities than equally common non-associated chains. A cluster of highly shared sequence variants was judged likely to be a technical artifact of the sequencing pipeline. The classifier was reported to diagnose cytomegalovirus status with high specificity and sensitivity in both the original and validation cohorts.

Regarding this clone: Its specific antigen is unknown. The input lacks base qualities; no much larger clone sits a single base away.

The CDR3 runs 14 residues from the cysteine to the phenylalanine. Only CDR3 DNA is held: 42 bases, read in frame from base 1. CDR1 and CDR2, per the germline V gene, are MNHEY and SVGAGI. V has 5 bases trimmed and J has 8 bases trimmed; junction bases matching no gene number 5. In total, roughly 670 healthy bone marrow donors made up the cohort. At the time of sampling, every cohort member was nominally healthy, though immune exposures that went unrecorded were likely present. The donor was CMV seropositive and was included in the group of 290 or so seropositive cohort members. A peripheral blood sample was collected from each donor, and TCR beta sequencing was performed on peripheral blood mononuclear cells. Genomic DNA extraction from the blood cell samples was performed with the Qiagen DNeasy Blood Extraction Kit. Library preparation used the immunoSEQ multiplex PCR assay. The multiplex PCR relied on a mix of 60 forward primers for TCR Vbeta segments and 13 reverse primers for TCR Jbeta segments. Amplification of the CDR3 region of rearranged TCR beta genes was performed with a multiplex PCR assay on genomic DNA. On the Illumina HiSeq System, the amplified TCR beta libraries were sequenced as 87-base-pair reads. On the authors' methods: A later analysis counted about 80 million unique TCR beta chains across the 700 or so repertoires, and some 11 million of these chains were shared by at least two donors. A nearest-neighbor algorithm error-corrected the raw reads and collapsed the reads into unique sequences, merging closely related sequences to remove PCR and sequencing errors. To assign V, D and J gene segments, CDR3 sequences were aligned to IMGT reference sequences. For a sequence to be retained, a match of at least six nucleotides to both a V gene segment and a J gene segment was required. A rearrangement was called productive if the CDR3 had no stop codons and remained in frame with V and J, and every other rearrangement was called non-productive. Following IMGT convention, CDR3 was defined as the stretch from the second conserved V-encoded cysteine to the conserved J-encoded phenylalanine. The earlier analysis of roughly 590 of the donors excluded any sequence lacking an unambiguous match to a single V gene segment. In an earlier analysis of around 600 of the donors, V segments were called functional above 56.7% productive rearrangements and were called segregating when the between-donor standard deviation exceeded 5%. A statistical classification framework was built to diagnose cytomegalovirus status from the catalog of TCR beta chain sequences. V and J gene assignment, in a later analysis, came from comparing TCR nucleotide sequences with IMGT/GENE-DB human TR gene sequences. In a later analysis, CDR3 sequences and most-parsimonious VDJ recombination scenarios were assigned using the TCRdist pipeline. In a later analysis, each TCR beta chain was defined by its CDR3 amino acid sequence together with its V-gene family, and reads without a unique V-gene family were excluded. A later analysis removed several hundred highly shared, low-generation-probability nucleotide sequences to deal with suspected cross-contamination and a sequencing artifact. A later analysis calculated a clonal expansion index for each public chain from normalized within-repertoire ranks of inferred template counts. A later analysis computed generation probabilities with a VDJ recombination model fitted to out-of-frame rearrangements, and checked the results against IGoR. Hypergeometric tests were used in a later analysis to score TCR-TCR, TCR-HLA and TCR-CMV co-occurrence, with a repertoire-size bias correction applied to the TCR pairs. To estimate false discovery rates, a later analysis permuted the HLA or CMV assignments 20 times. In a later analysis, co-occurring TCRs were grouped using DBSCAN, with TCRdist sequence similarity added in when clustering inside HLA-allele-positive subsets. Co-occurrence clustering excluded repertoires with fewer than 30,000 or more than 120,000 public chains, plus five with anomalous nucleotide sharing. In TCRdb, the immuneACCESS table is reduced to in-frame sequences with V and J assigned. These tables do not hold every clone; where another copy was compared, an unresolved V gene accounts for under half, and the others remain unexplained. V and J calls and clone size are as listed in that table; D and trimming were resolved from the DNA. The sample table holds 130,000 to 150,000 clones, of which around 83% were seen once. The ten largest clones capture around 4% of the sample.

The sequence links TRBV6-5 to TRBJ1-6; 8 junctional bases match TRBD1. Sequenced input: PBMCs. The clonotype originates from a man in his forties or fifties in good health and CMV-seropositive. The CDR3 reads CASSRQGNDSPLHF. The bases read TGTGCCAGCAGTAGACAGGGGAATGATTCACCCCTCCACTTT.